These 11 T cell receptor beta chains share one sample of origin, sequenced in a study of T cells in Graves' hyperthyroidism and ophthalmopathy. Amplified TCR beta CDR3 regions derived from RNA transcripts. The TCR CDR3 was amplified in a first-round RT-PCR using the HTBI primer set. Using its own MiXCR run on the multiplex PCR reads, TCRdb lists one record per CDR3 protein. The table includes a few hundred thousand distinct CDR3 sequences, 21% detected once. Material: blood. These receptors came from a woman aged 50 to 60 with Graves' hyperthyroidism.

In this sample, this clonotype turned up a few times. The CDR3 protein is CSARDPRTSGSSTGELFF. Written as DNA, the CDR3 is TGCAGTGCTAGAGATCCCCGGACTAGCGGGAGTTCGACCGGGGAGCTGTTTTTT. The chain links TRBV20-1 to TRBJ2-2; 13 nucleotides align to TRBD2. This CDR3 is 18 amino acids long. V lost 0 bases to trimming and J lost 5 bases; unmatched junction nucleotides: 9. CDR1 DFQATT and CDR2 SNEGSKA come from the germline V gene (reference sequence).

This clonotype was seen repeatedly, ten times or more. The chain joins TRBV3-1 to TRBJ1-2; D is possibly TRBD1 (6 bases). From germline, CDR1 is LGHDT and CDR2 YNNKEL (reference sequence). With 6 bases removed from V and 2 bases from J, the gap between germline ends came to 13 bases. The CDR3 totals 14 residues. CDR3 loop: CASRRGTSNYGYTF. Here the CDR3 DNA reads TGTGCCAGCAGAAGGGGGACATCCAACTATGGCTACACCTTC.

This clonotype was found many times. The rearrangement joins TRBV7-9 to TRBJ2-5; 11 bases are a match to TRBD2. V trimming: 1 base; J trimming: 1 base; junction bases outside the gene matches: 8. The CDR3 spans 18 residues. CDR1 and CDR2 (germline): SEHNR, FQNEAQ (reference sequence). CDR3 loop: CASSLGPPGTSGQETQYF. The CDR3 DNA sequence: TGTGCCAGCAGCTTAGGCCCTCCGGGGACTAGCGGCCAAGAGACCCAGTACTTC. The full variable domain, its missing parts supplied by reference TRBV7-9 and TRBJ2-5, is DTGVSQNPRHKITKRGQNVTFRCDPISEHNRLYWYRQTLGQGPEFLTYFQNEAQLEKSRLLSDRFSAERPKGSFSTLEIQRTEQGDSAMYLCASSLGPPGTSGQETQYFGPGTRLLVL.

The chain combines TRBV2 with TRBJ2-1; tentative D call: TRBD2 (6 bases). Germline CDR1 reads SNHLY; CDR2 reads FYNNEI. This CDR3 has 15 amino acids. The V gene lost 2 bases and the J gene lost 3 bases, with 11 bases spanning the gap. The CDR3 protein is CASSERRGDYNEQFF. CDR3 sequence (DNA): TGTGCCAGCAGTGAACGGCGGGGTGACTACAATGAGCAGTTCTTC.

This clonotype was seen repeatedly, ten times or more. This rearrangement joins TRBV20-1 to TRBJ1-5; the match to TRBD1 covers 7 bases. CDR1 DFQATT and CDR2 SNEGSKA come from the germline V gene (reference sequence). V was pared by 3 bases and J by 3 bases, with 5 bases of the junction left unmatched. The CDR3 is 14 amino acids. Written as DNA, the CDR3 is TGCAGTGCTAGTCGGGACAGTTACAATCAGCCCCAGCATTTT. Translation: CSASRDSYNQPQHF.

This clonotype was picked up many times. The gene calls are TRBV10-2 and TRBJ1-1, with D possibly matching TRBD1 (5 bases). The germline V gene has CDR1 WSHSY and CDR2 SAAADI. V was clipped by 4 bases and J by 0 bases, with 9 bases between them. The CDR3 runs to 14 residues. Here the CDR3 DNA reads TGCGCCAGCAGTGGACAGCCTATGAACACTGAAGCTTTCTTT. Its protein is CASSGQPMNTEAFF.

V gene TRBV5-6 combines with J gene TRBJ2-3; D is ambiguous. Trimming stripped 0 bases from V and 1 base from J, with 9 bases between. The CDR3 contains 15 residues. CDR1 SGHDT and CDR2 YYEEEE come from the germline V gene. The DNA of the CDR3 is TGTGCCAGCAGCTTGGAACGGTTCGGCACAGATACGCAGTATTTT. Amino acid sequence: CASSLERFGTDTQYF.

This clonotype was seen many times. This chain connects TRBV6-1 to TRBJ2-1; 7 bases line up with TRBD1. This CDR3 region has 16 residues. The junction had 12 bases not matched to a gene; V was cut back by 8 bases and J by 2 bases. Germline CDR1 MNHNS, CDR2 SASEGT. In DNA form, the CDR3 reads TGTGCCAGCGCCCAGCGATCAGGGGGAACCTACAATGAGCAGTTCTTC. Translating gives CASAQRSGGTYNEQFF.

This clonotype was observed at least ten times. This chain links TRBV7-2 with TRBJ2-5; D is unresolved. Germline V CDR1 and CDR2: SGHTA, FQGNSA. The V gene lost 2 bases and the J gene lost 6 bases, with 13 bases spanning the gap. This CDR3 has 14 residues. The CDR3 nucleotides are TGTGCCAGCAGCTTAAACGGCCCCAGGAAGACCCAGTACTTC. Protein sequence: CASSLNGPRKTQYF.

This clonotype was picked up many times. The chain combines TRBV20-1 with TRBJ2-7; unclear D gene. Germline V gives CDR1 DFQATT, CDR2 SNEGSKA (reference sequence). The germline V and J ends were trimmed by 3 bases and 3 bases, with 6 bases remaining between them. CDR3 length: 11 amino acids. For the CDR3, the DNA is TGCAGTGCTAGGTGGCACTACGAGCAGTACTTC. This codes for CSARWHYEQYF.

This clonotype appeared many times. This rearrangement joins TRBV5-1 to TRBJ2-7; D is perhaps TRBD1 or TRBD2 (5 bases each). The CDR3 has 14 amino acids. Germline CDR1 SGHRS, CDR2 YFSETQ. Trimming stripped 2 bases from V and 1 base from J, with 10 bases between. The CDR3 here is CASSLRGRSYEQYF. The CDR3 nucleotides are TGCGCCAGCAGCTTAAGGGGACGTTCCTACGAGCAGTACTTC.